This T cell receptor beta chain emerged from a study of regulatory T cells in long-lasting Graves disease. Whole-study results and caveats: TRBV28, TRBJ1-2 and TRBJ2-5 were favored in persistent disease.

Library construction for TCR beta used iRepertoire HTBI primers and Arm-PCR of CDR3 regions. TCRdb ran MiXCR on the multiplex PCR reads and lists one entry per CDR3 protein. The sample records 500,000 to 700,000 distinct CDR3 sequences, under 20% being singletons. This clonotype came up many times. Its cognate antigen is unknown. Indicated time point: newly diagnosed GD, antithyroid drugs for less than 3 months. Extracted PBMC RNA gave rise to the TCR library. Patients were enrolled at an endocrinology department in Xi'an, China. Germline V gives CDR1 SNHLY, CDR2 FYNNEI. This CDR3 spans 15 amino acids. Another study also made use of these data, one on T cells in Graves' hyperthyroidism and ophthalmopathy. From that report: Initially, a first-round RT-PCR of the TCR CDR3 employed the HTBI primer set.

The J gene is TRBJ2-1, the V gene TRBV2; 7 nucleotides line up with TRBD1. Gene TRBJ2-5 matches the end of the DNA better, so the J call may be wrong. The clonotype comes from a woman aged 25 to 39 with Graves disease. Sequenced here: peripheral blood mononuclear cells (PBMCs), sampled at new diagnosis, from a patient treated with antithyroid drugs. CDR3 in amino acids: CASRPRRGPRETQYF. As DNA, the CDR3 is TGTGCCAGCAGACCCCGTAGGGGGCCGAGAGAGACCCAGTACTTC.